Presented here are 31 T cell receptor beta chains from one specimen sequenced in a study of T cells in Graves' hyperthyroidism and ophthalmopathy (dated by TCRdb to the late 2010s). Preparation of the library involved multiplex PCR. TCRdb shows the sequencer as Illumina HiSeq 2000. TCR beta CDR3 regions were amplified from RNA transcripts. A first-round RT-PCR of the TCR CDR3 used the HTBI primer set with the Qiagen OneStep RT-PCR kit. Starting from the raw public reads, TCRdb applied fastp trimming at Q25, assembled clones with MiXCR and retained in-frame beta chains. Duplicate CDR3 protein sequences are folded into a single record with the most common DNA and genes. For this sample there are about 540,000 distinct CDR3 sequences; roughly 50% appear just once. Approximately 7.5% of the sample comes from the top ten. The sample comprised peripheral blood or thyroid tissue (not recorded which). The receptors here all came from a woman between 18 and 29 years old with Graves' hyperthyroidism.

This clonotype was recorded many times. The genes are TRBV25-1 and TRBJ1-6; D is undetermined. Per the germline V gene, CDR1 is MGHDK and CDR2 is SYGVNS. The CDR3 length is 13 residues. Trimming stripped 4 bases from V and 6 bases from J, with 7 bases between. This chain's CDR3 is CASSVTGNSPLHF. DNA of the CDR3: TGTGCCAGCAGTGTAACGGGTAATTCACCCCTCCACTTT.

Ten or more counts support this clonotype. The rearrangement joins TRBV14 to TRBJ2-7, with D hard to call. Trimming shortened V by 6 bases and J by 1 base, and 7 bases separated the two germline ends. Germline V lookup: CDR1 SGHDN, CDR2 FVKESK. This CDR3 contains 12 residues. The CDR3 DNA follows: TGTGCCAGCAGAGGACCGTCCTACGAGCAGTACTTC. Its translation: CASRGPSYEQYF.

This clonotype has a count of ten or more. The chain combines TRBV7-9 with TRBJ2-1, with D perhaps TRBD2 (5 bases). Germline V gene data show CDR1 as SEHNR and CDR2 as FQNEAQ (reference sequence). The CDR3 extends over 16 amino acids. The V end lost 4 bases, the J end lost 4 bases, and 17 bases lay between the germline ends. The CDR3 sequence is CASSSSAGQRYNEQFF. The CDR3 bases are TGTGCCAGCAGCTCTTCTGCGGGCCAGAGATACAATGAGCAGTTCTTC. Looking up the rest from reference TRBV7-9 and TRBJ2-1 gives the full variable domain: DTGVSQNPRHKITKRGQNVTFRCDPISEHNRLYWYRQTLGQGPEFLTYFQNEAQLEKSRLLSDRFSAERPKGSFSTLEIQRTEQGDSAMYLCASSSSAGQRYNEQFFGPGTRLTVL.

This clonotype was detected many times. CDR3 amino acids: CASAHRDYAYEQYF. In DNA form, the CDR3 reads TGTGCCAGCGCCCACCGGGACTATGCCTACGAGCAGTACTTC. The chain uses TRBV6-5 and TRBJ2-7; 7 bases map to TRBD2. With 8 bases clipped from V and 2 bases from J, the junction kept 9 bases outside the gene matches. Germline CDR1 MNHEY, CDR2 SVGAGI. The CDR3 is 14 amino acids.

Here the CDR3 reads CATSTAGGPGEQYF. For the CDR3, the DNA is TGTGCCACCAGTACCGCGGGAGGGCCCGGCGAGCAGTACTTC. This chain links TRBV15 with TRBJ2-7; 9 bases line up with TRBD2. J was trimmed by 6 bases and V by 6 bases; bases with no gene match: 9. The CDR3 contains 14 residues. Per the germline V gene, CDR1 is LNHNV and CDR2 is YYDKDF (reference sequence).

V and J are TRBV27 and TRBJ1-3; 8 bases match TRBD1. The V gene's germline CDR1 is MNHEY and CDR2 SMNVEV (reference sequence). The CDR3 has 13 residues. The trim removed 6 bases at V and 2 bases at J, leaving 0 bases unmatched. CDR3 protein: CASRDRAGNTIYF. CDR3 bases: TGTGCCAGCAGGGACAGGGCTGGAAACACCATATATTTT.

This clonotype has at least ten counts. This chain links TRBV5-1 with TRBJ2-7; D is unresolved. V dropped 2 bases and J dropped 6 bases, with 9 bases sitting between them. The CDR3 is 12 residues long. Per germline, CDR1 SGHRS and CDR2 YFSETQ. DNA of the CDR3: TGCGCCAGCAGCTTCGGACCCAGCGAGCAGTACTTC. It specifies CASSFGPSEQYF.

This clonotype was detected ten times or more. CDR3 DNA: TGTGCCAGCAGTTTAAGTATTGACAGAAACTACGAGCAGTACTTC. This sequence encodes CASSLSIDRNYEQYF. The chain has TRBV27 and TRBJ2-7, with D perhaps TRBD1 (5 bases). The CDR3 sequence is 15 residues long. The germline V and J ends were trimmed by 2 bases and 3 bases, with 14 bases remaining between them. Germline CDR1 and CDR2: MNHEY and SMNVEV (reference sequence).

The J gene is TRBJ1-5, the V gene TRBV29-1, with TRBD1 identical over 10 bases. Germline-derived CDR1 and CDR2 are SQVTM and ANQGSEA. V was pared by 7 bases and J by 7 bases, with 10 bases of the junction left unmatched. CDR3 size: 14 residues. Here the CDR3 DNA reads TGCAGCGCTAGACAGGGGGCTAGCAGACAGCCCCAGCATTTT. Amino acids: CSARQGASRQPQHF.

The gene calls are TRBV19 and TRBJ2-2; 9 nucleotides match TRBD1. CDR1 and CDR2 from the germline V gene are LNHDA and SQIVND (reference sequence). Trimming took 5 bases from V and 6 from J; bases not matched to a gene: 7. CDR3 length equals 15 residues. The CDR3 reads CASSPGTGRSGELFF. The CDR3 nucleotides read TGTGCCAGTAGTCCCGGGACAGGGCGGTCCGGGGAGCTGTTTTTT.

The J gene is TRBJ2-5, the V gene TRBV25-1; D is unclear. The V end was cut by 0 bases, the J end by 4 bases, with 12 bases between. CDR3 size: 15 residues. The germline V gene encodes CDR1 MGHDK and CDR2 SYGVNS. The CDR3 DNA follows: TGTGCCAGCAGTGAATATGGGGAATTCGGAGAGACCCAGTACTTC. It codes for CASSEYGEFGETQYF.

The chain carries TRBV10-3 and TRBJ1-2; D call uncertain. CDR1 is ENHRY and CDR2 is SYGVKD in the germline V gene. The CDR3 is made up of 13 amino acids. Deletions cut 7 bases from V and 4 bases from J, with 13 bases between. CDR3 sequence (DNA): TGTGCCATCACCCGAGAGGGCCCCTATGGCTACACCTTC. Its protein product is CAITREGPYGYTF.

The sample holds many counts of this clonotype. This chain uses TRBV7-6 with TRBJ1-6, with a weak D call TRBD1 (5 bases). This CDR3 is built from 14 residues. CDR1 is SGHVS and CDR2 is FNYEAQ in the germline V gene. Trimming pared 2 bases from V and 5 bases from J, leaving 7 bases between. CDR3 nucleotide sequence: TGTGCCAGCAGCTTAATCAGGGATAATTCACCCCTCCACTTT. This translates into CASSLIRDNSPLHF.

At least ten counts were recorded for this clonotype. This chain joins TRBV7-9 and TRBJ2-5, with D possibly being TRBD1 or TRBD2 (6 bases each). Between the trimmed V and J ends, which lost 2 bases and 4 bases, there was a span of 11 bases. Per germline, CDR1 SEHNR and CDR2 FQNEAQ (reference sequence). This CDR3 spans 14 amino acids. The CDR3 nucleotides are TGTGCCAGCAGCTTAATCGGGGGCGGAGAGACCCAGTACTTC. Protein sequence: CASSLIGGGETQYF. The complete variable domain, with remaining parts taken from reference TRBV7-9 and TRBJ2-5, reads DTGVSQNPRHKITKRGQNVTFRCDPISEHNRLYWYRQTLGQGPEFLTYFQNEAQLEKSRLLSDRFSAERPKGSFSTLEIQRTEQGDSAMYLCASSLIGGGETQYFGPGTRLLVL.

This clonotype was seen a handful of times. This sequence joins TRBV2 and TRBJ2-5; possible D gene TRBD2, 6 bases. The CDR3 consists of 16 residues. From germline, CDR1 is SNHLY and CDR2 FYNNEI. With 5 bases removed from V and 2 bases from J, the gap between germline ends came to 18 bases. The CDR3 reads CASSLAGGPSQETQYF. Here the CDR3 DNA reads TGTGCCAGCAGTCTCGCCGGGGGTCCCTCTCAAGAGACCCAGTACTTC.

The chain joins TRBV7-9 to TRBJ2-5, with TRBD1 as a possible D gene (6 bases). Germline loops: CDR1 SEHNR, CDR2 FQNEAQ (reference sequence). V lost 5 bases and J lost 7, with 20 bases in between. This CDR3 spans 15 amino acids. The DNA of the CDR3 is TGTGCCAGCAGCACAGGGATTGGTCCAACGGGGACCCAGTACTTC. This translates into CASSTGIGPTGTQYF.

The chain is built from TRBV20-1 and TRBJ1-1; 9 bases map to TRBD1. This CDR3 is 13 amino acids long. Per the germline V gene, CDR1 is DFQATT and CDR2 is SNEGSKA (reference sequence). V lost 5 bases, J lost 5 bases, and 6 bases stayed unmatched. The CDR3 region has the DNA TGCAGTGCTGCAGGACAGGGGCGAACTGAAGCTTTCTTT. Translating gives CSAAGQGRTEAFF.

The chain links TRBV20-1 to TRBJ2-7; TRBD1 is a possible D gene (5 bases). The CDR3 consists of 11 residues. Germline V gene data show CDR1 as DFQATT and CDR2 as SNEGSKA (reference sequence). Trimming left V 6 bases short and J 7 bases short, with 13 bases between. CDR3 bases: TGCAGTGCGGCGAATTACAGGGAGCAGTACTTC. Amino acids: CSAANYREQYF.

This clonotype came up many times. The rearrangement joins TRBV29-1 to TRBJ2-3; D remains unclear. Germline assignment: CDR1 SQVTM and CDR2 ANQGSEA. CDR3 length: 15 residues. The V end lost 8 bases, the J end lost 3 bases, and 21 bases lay between the germline ends. CDR3 amino acids: CSSTGSAIGTDTQYF. In DNA, the CDR3 is TGCAGCTCTACCGGGTCGGCTATCGGGACAGATACGCAGTATTTT.

The rearrangement joins TRBV2 to TRBJ1-2; D is ambiguous. Germline V gene sequence: CDR1 SNHLY, CDR2 FYNNEI. The CDR3 covers 15 residues. Between the trimmed V and J ends, which lost 6 bases and 2 bases, there was a span of 16 bases. Written as DNA, the CDR3 is TGTGCCAGCAGCCACGTTCTAGCGGGAAACTATGGCTACACCTTC. Amino acids: CASSHVLAGNYGYTF.

Remarks on this clonotype: A much larger clone lies one base from this, so it may be a read error. Here the CDR3 omits its conserved ending phenylalanine or tryptophan, so a read error is the likely source. The rearrangement joins TRBV5-4 to TRBJ2-7; D gene unclear. In germline, CDR1 is SGHNT, CDR2 YYREEE (reference sequence). The V and J ends lost 5 bases and 1 base respectively, with 13 bases between them. The CDR3 totals 14 residues. The CDR3 loop is CASSPDAVSYEQYL. The DNA for the CDR3 is TGTGCCAGCAGTCCCGACGCGGTATCCTACGAGCAGTACCTC.

This clonotype was found many times. This chain connects TRBV6-5 to TRBJ2-5; D call uncertain. CDR1 MNHEY and CDR2 SVGAGI come from the germline V gene. Trimming stripped 0 bases from V and 7 bases from J, with 12 bases between. The CDR3 loop spans 14 amino acids. DNA for the CDR3: TGTGCCAGCAGTTACTCGGGCGGTTTAGGGACCCAGTACTTC. Protein sequence: CASSYSGGLGTQYF.

This chain connects TRBV15 to TRBJ1-5, with no clear D. The length of the CDR3 is 14 residues. V gave up 0 bases and J gave up 14 bases, with 17 bases separating them. Germline-derived CDR1 and CDR2 are LNHNV and YYDKDF (reference sequence). CDR3 sequence: CATSRDSGSVYEHF. The DNA of the CDR3 is TGTGCCACCAGCAGAGATAGCGGGAGCGTCTACGAGCATTTT.

The chain couples TRBV19 to TRBJ1-4; 7 positions match TRBD1. Losses at the gene ends were 2 bases for V and 6 bases for J; bases not matched to a gene: 6. The CDR3 has 15 amino acids. The V gene's germline CDR1 is LNHDA and CDR2 SQIVND (reference sequence). The CDR3 region has the DNA TGTGCCAGTAGTATAAACGGGCAGGGGGATGAAAAACTGTTTTTT. Amino acid sequence: CASSINGQGDEKLFF.

A word on this clonotype: This likely comes from a read error, as the CDR3 has no conserved phenylalanine or tryptophan at its end. No DNA is shown, since the ends of the CDR3 on it are uncertain; the CDR3 is the one TCRdb lists. V and J are TRBV19 and TRBJ2-6; TRBD1 is the table's D call, not checked against the DNA. CDR1 and CDR2 from the germline V gene are LNHDA and SQIVND (reference sequence). The CDR3 comprises 9 residues, both ends counted. This chain's CDR3 is CASSPRGTS.

The chain recombines TRBV11-2 with TRBJ2-7; D may be TRBD2 (5 bases). The germline V gene encodes CDR1 SGHAT and CDR2 FQNNGV. The V gene lost 1 base and the J gene lost 6 bases, with 16 bases spanning the gap. The CDR3 has 15 amino acids. The CDR3 reads CASSLGAGTTIEQYF. In nucleotides, the CDR3 is TGTGCCAGCAGCTTAGGTGCGGGTACTACGATCGAGCAGTACTTC.

This chain joins TRBV20-1 and TRBJ2-7, with 9 positions matching TRBD1. Losses at the gene ends were 6 bases for V and 2 bases for J; bases not matched to a gene: 8. This CDR3 has 14 residues. Germline V gene data show CDR1 as DFQATT and CDR2 as SNEGSKA (reference sequence). CDR3 DNA: TGCAGTGCAGGCGGTGGGACAGGGACCTACGAGCAGTACTTC. Residues: CSAGGGTGTYEQYF.

The chain uses TRBV12-3 or TRBV12-4 and TRBJ2-7; D might be TRBD1 (6 bases). CDR3 length: 15 amino acids. Trimming removed 7 bases at V and 3 bases at J, with 19 bases between. Written as DNA, the CDR3 is TGTGCCAGCACGATCAGGGACAAGACCATCTACGAGCAGTACTTC. Residues: CASTIRDKTIYEQYF.

As regards this clonotype: A much larger clone lies one base from this, so it may be a read error. V usage is TRBV5-1 and J usage is TRBJ2-2, with 11 nucleotides matching TRBD2. In germline, CDR1 is SGHRS, CDR2 YFSETQ. CDR3 length equals 17 residues. CDR3 amino acids: CASSLAASGRNTGEPFF. The CDR3, as DNA: TGCGCCAGCAGCTTGGCAGCTAGCGGGAGGAACACCGGGGAGCCGTTTTTT.

In its sample, this clonotype was seen many times. The chain couples TRBV15 to TRBJ2-5, with D possibly TRBD1 on 5 matching bases. From germline, CDR1 is LNHNV and CDR2 YYDKDF (reference sequence). The V gene lost 1 base and the J gene lost 3 bases, with 9 bases spanning the gap. The CDR3 runs 14 residues. The CDR3 DNA sequence: TGTGCCACCAGCAGAGGGCAGGGAAAAGAGACCCAGTACTTC. Residues: CATSRGQGKETQYF.

This chain uses TRBV29-1 with TRBJ2-7; D perhaps matches TRBD2 (6 bases). Germline V gene sequence: CDR1 SQVTM, CDR2 ANQGSEA. CDR3 length: 13 residues. The germline V and J ends were trimmed by 8 bases and 3 bases, with 17 bases remaining between them. DNA for the CDR3: TGCAGCAGTTACCCCCGGGAGAACTACGAGCAGTACTTC. It translates to CSSYPRENYEQYF.